The text below deals with one TCR beta chain. These data belong to a study of technical replicates of blood from a handful of donors. The V end was cut by 5 bases, the J end by 0 bases, with 11 bases between. Per the germline V gene, CDR1 is MNHEY and CDR2 is SVGAGI. The CDR3 has 15 amino acids. TCRdb's copy holds only in-frame clones and misses some; the assay was immunoSEQ multiplex PCR. The sample contains some 74,000 clones, roughly 89% of which appear only once. This chain joins TRBV6-5 and TRBJ1-5, with a tentative D call TRBD1 (5 bases). This TCR came from a human donor in good health. The sample consisted of T cells isolated from PBMCs. The CDR3 nucleotides are TGTGCCAGCAGTACAGGACCATATAGCAATCAGCCCCAGCATTTT. Protein: CASSTGPYSNQPQHF.